These T cell receptor beta chains were read from a single sample in a study of T cells expressing NK-cell markers. TCRdb reprocessed the 5' RACE reads and reports one entry per CDR3 protein, with no DNA. This sample contains around 550,000 distinct CDR3 sequences. The sequenced sample consisted of blood T cells: a sorted CD56 or NKG2C T cell subset, CD4+ or CD8+ T cells, or bulk PBMC T cells (not recorded which). Source of these receptors: a man aged 18 to 35 in good health. Each CDR3 is given with its conserved first and last residue.

>TRBV4-1|TRBJ2-1
CASSHGTGFQFF
>TRBV4-2|TRBJ2-1
CASSQDLGGLADDSYNEQFF
>TRBV5-1|TRBJ2-6
CASRNSDRVPNVLTF
>TRBV27|TRBJ1-2
CASSLSRFVGGYTF
>TRBV4-1|TRBJ2-1
CASSQGGGPMTNEQFF
>TRBV29-1|TRBJ1-5
CSVEGSGSNQPQHF
>TRBV5-1|TRBJ2-3
CASSLVSGGYTDTQYF
>TRBV10-3|TRBJ2-1
CAISTSGAEQFF
>TRBV11-3|TRBJ2-1
CASSHPRNEQFF
>TRBV6-2/TRBV6-3|TRBJ1-2
CASSALEANYGYTF
>TRBV4-2|TRBJ2-7
CASSPDPPSAVGSYEQYF
>TRBV4-3|TRBJ2-1
CASSQGTGVYNEQFF
>TRBV7-3|TRBJ2-3
CASASDGNTDTQYF
>TRBV9|TRBJ2-7
CASSVGSSGIYAEQYF
>TRBV30|TRBJ2-1
CACEPTGISLNEQFF
>TRBV7-9|TRBJ2-1
CASSKDRTPYNEQFF
>TRBV7-9|TRBJ2-1
CADGGSPYNEQFF
>TRBV7-9|TRBJ1-2
CASSLARVGGGYTF
>TRBV12-3/TRBV12-4|TRBJ2-3
CASSSRNIPGVKDTQYF
>TRBV5-1|TRBJ2-2
CASSKSVSSGRTGSGELFF
>TRBV20-1|TRBJ1-1
CSARDKSDSNTEAFF
>TRBV5-1|TRBJ2-3
CASEVASGATDTQYF
>TRBV19|TRBJ2-5
CASSMPGTGDQYF
>TRBV19|TRBJ2-5
CASKLDGSGETQYF
>TRBV12-3/TRBV12-4|TRBJ1-5
CASSLELDRGNQPQHF
>TRBV6-5|TRBJ1-2
CASSSGAGGGYTF
>TRBV24-1|TRBJ1-5
CATSDHTDGYSNQPQHF
>TRBV5-1|TRBJ2-1
CASSNGLERNEQFF
>TRBV12-3/TRBV12-4|TRBJ2-7
CASSLKRGFYEQYF
>TRBV9|TRBJ2-7
CASSPRFEQYF
>TRBV7-6|TRBJ2-7
CASSLARDEAYEQYF
>TRBV6-2/TRBV6-3|TRBJ1-2
CASRPGSYGYTF
>TRBV20-1|TRBJ2-4
CSAEISGGQLAKNIQYF
>TRBV4-3|TRBJ2-6
CASSPTSGSASGANVLTF
>TRBV12-3/TRBV12-4|TRBJ2-4
CASSVPGPKNIQYF
>TRBV12-3/TRBV12-4|TRBJ2-2
CASSFSRVYGELFF
>TRBV18|TRBJ2-1
CASSPLAKVGNEQFF
>TRBV5-1|TRBJ2-6
CASSPGGGQRYSGANVLTF
>TRBV5-5|TRBJ2-1
CASSLMDHEQFF
>TRBV12-3/TRBV12-4|TRBJ1-4
CASSQWGATNEKLFF
>TRBV20-1|TRBJ1-3
CSASLSGSGNTIYF
>TRBV20-1|TRBJ2-3
CSAIAREGRTDTQYF
>TRBV27|TRBJ2-5
CASSFATGRLAQYF
>TRBV3-1|TRBJ2-4
CASSQGGRHLTKNIQYF
>TRBV6-5|TRBJ2-5
CASSYSGLAQETQYF
>TRBV10-3|TRBJ1-1
CAISESWDRVVPSEAFF
>TRBV7-2|TRBJ1-5
CASSPGRNSNQPQHF
>TRBV20-1|TRBJ2-2
CSARDGWTSGNSGELFF
>TRBV12-3/TRBV12-4|TRBJ2-7
CASSLARRFSYEQYF
>TRBV20-1|TRBJ2-5
CSARDGGMETQYF
>TRBV12-3/TRBV12-4|TRBJ2-2
CASSPLVGGPTGELFF
>TRBV5-1|TRBJ2-2
CASSPGDRGRSYGELFF
>TRBV25-1|TRBJ2-1
CASSALTTGAGEQFF